The rows below give T cell receptor beta chains drawn from one sample of a study of T cells in Graves' hyperthyroidism and ophthalmopathy. TCRdb used MiXCR to reprocess the multiplex PCR reads, holding one entry per CDR3 protein. This sample has hundreds of thousands of distinct CDR3 sequences, with about 20% found just once. The sample taken for sequencing was blood. The receptors come from a man in his forties with Graves' ophthalmopathy. The CDR3 runs from the conserved cysteine through the conserved F or W. Each record gives: CDR3 DNA, CDR3 protein, D gene, V gene, clone size, J gene, CDR3 length. A D gene is named only where the DNA matches it firmly. For some rows the clone size is stated as once, few or many, or as a class when expanded; others skip it.

DNA: TGTGCCAGCAGACCGGGACATCACGCCTACGAGCAGTACTTC
CDR3: CASRPGHHAYEQYF
D: NA
V: TRBV6-2/TRBV6-3
size: many
J: TRBJ2-7
length: 14

DNA: TGTGCCACCCTCCGGGACACCCTCAAGAATGAGCAGTTCTTC
CDR3: CATLRDTLKNEQFF
D: NA
V: TRBV2
size: few
J: TRBJ2-1
length: 14

DNA: TGCGCCAGCAGCATTCGGACAGGGCGAGAGACCCAGTACTTC
CDR3: CASSIRTGRETQYF
D: TRBD1
V: TRBV5-1
size: few
J: TRBJ2-5
length: 14

DNA: TGTGCCAGCAGCCTAATAACTAGCGGGAGCTCAAACAATGAGCAGTTCTTC
CDR3: CASSLITSGSSNNEQFF
D: TRBD2
V: TRBV11-3
size: few
J: TRBJ2-1
length: 17

DNA: TGTGCCAGCAGCCCCGCCGACAGGGATTACACTGAAGCTTTCTTT
CDR3: CASSPADRDYTEAFF
D: TRBD1
V: TRBV12-3/TRBV12-4
size: NA
J: TRBJ1-1
length: 15

DNA: TGTGCCAGCAGCCAAGGACAGGGGGCAGGCGGCTACACCTTC
CDR3: CASSQGQGAGGYTF
D: TRBD1
V: TRBV4-2
size: many
J: TRBJ1-2
length: 14

DNA: TGTGCCATCAGTGAGAGGGGAACTAGCGGGGCGCAAGAGACCCAGTACTTC
CDR3: CAISERGTSGAQETQYF
D: TRBD2
V: TRBV10-3
size: few
J: TRBJ2-5
length: 17

DNA: TGCGCCAGCAGGGCAGGGGATACCACTGAAGCTTTCTTT
CDR3: CASRAGDTTEAFF
D: NA
V: TRBV5-1
size: few
J: TRBJ1-1
length: 13

DNA: TGTGCCAGCACCTCACGATTAGACGACTCTGGGGCCAACGTCCTGACTTTC
CDR3: CASTSRLDDSGANVLTF
D: NA
V: TRBV27
size: many
J: TRBJ2-6
length: 17

DNA: TGCAGCACCACCCGGACTTCCAATGAGCAGTTCTTC
CDR3: CSTTRTSNEQFF
D: NA
V: TRBV20-1
size: many
J: TRBJ2-1
length: 12

DNA: TGTGCCAGCAGCCTGGGACGATCTTCGTCGGGGAAGTATGGCTACACCTTC
CDR3: CASSLGRSSSGKYGYTF
D: NA
V: TRBV13
size: few
J: TRBJ1-2
length: 17

DNA: TGCAGTGCTAGTCGGCCTAGCGGGAGGGCTGAGACCCAGTACTTC
CDR3: CSASRPSGRAETQYF
D: TRBD2
V: TRBV20-1
size: once
J: TRBJ2-5
length: 15

DNA: TGCAGTGCTAGATCCGGGACAGGGAACAATGAGCAGTTCTTC
CDR3: CSARSGTGNNEQFF
D: TRBD1
V: TRBV20-1
size: many
J: TRBJ2-1
length: 14

DNA: TGTGCCAGCTCACCACGGCTAGCGGGAAACACCGGGGAGCTGTTTTTT
CDR3: CASSPRLAGNTGELFF
D: TRBD2
V: TRBV18
size: NA
J: TRBJ2-2
length: 16

DNA: TGTGCCAGCAGCCAAGTAAGGGGGCGGAATTCACCCCTCCACTTT
CDR3: CASSQVRGRNSPLHF
D: TRBD1
V: TRBV4-2
size: NA
J: TRBJ1-6
length: 15

DNA: TGCAGTGCCGGGGGCGGGGAAGCCTACGAGCAGTACTTC
CDR3: CSAGGGEAYEQYF
D: NA
V: TRBV20-1
size: few
J: TRBJ2-7
length: 13

DNA: TGTGCCAGTAGTTTGGAGGATTACTATGGCTACACCTTC
CDR3: CASSLEDYYGYTF
D: NA
V: TRBV19
size: few
J: TRBJ1-2
length: 13